This passage covers 9 T cell receptor beta chains from one sample sequenced in a study of blood T cells in healthy people across ages. A J-beta primer mix and a sample-barcoded 5' primer were used in a second PCR of roughly 6 to 11 cycles. Each CDR3 protein gets one entry after TCRdb re-called the 5' RACE reads with MiXCR. The sample has 1.8 million or so distinct CDR3 sequences; approximately 39% are singletons. The sequencing input was blood. Receptor source: a human donor in good health.

This sequence joins TRBV5-1 and TRBJ2-4, with 7 bases identical to TRBD1. V was clipped by 3 bases and J by 13 bases; unmatched bases: 19. This CDR3 has 16 amino acids. The V gene's germline CDR1 is SGHRS and CDR2 YFSETQ. The CDR3 sequence: CASSSVIGQAYNEQYF. The CDR3 DNA reads as TGCGCCAGCAGCTCCGTGATAGGACAGGCCTACAATGAGCAGTACTTC.

This rearrangement joins TRBV12-3 or TRBV12-4 to TRBJ1-2; the D gene is possibly TRBD1 (6 bases). V dropped 2 bases and J dropped 3 bases, with 13 bases sitting between them. The length of the CDR3 is 15 residues. The CDR3 sequence is CASSLYPGADYGYTF. CDR3 sequence (DNA): TGTGCCAGCAGTTTATACCCGGGGGCGGACTATGGCTACACCTTC.

This clonotype occurred a few times. The gene calls are TRBV20-1 and TRBJ2-4; D is possibly TRBD2 (5 bases). The J call may be faulty, since TRBJ2-7 better matches the DNA end. CDR1 and CDR2 (germline): DFQATT, SNEGSKA (reference sequence). The CDR3 covers 17 residues. In nucleotides, the CDR3 is TGCAGTGCTAGAGATTATATCCGGACTCCCCGACCCTACGAGCAGTACTTC. It codes for CSARDYIRTPRPYEQYF.

The rearrangement joins TRBV29-1 to TRBJ1-1, with D possibly matching TRBD1 (6 bases). V dropped 0 bases and J dropped 11 bases, with 16 bases sitting between them. The germline V gene encodes CDR1 SQVTM and CDR2 ANQGSEA. This CDR3 spans 13 amino acids. CDR3 DNA: TGCAGCGTTGAAGACCTTCGGGGGCTTGAGGCTTTCTTT. It is translated as CSVEDLRGLEAFF.

The chain joins TRBV6-2 or TRBV6-3 to TRBJ2-2, with TRBD2 identical over 9 bases. V shed 6 bases, J shed 5 bases, and the junction held 4 bases outside the gene matches. The length of the CDR3 is 14 residues. Germline V CDR1 and CDR2: MNHEY, SVGEGT. CDR3 sequence reads: CASRSSGATGELFF. The CDR3, as DNA: TGTGCCAGCAGATCTAGCGGGGCGACCGGGGAGCTGTTTTTT.

The V call is TRBV29-1, the J call TRBJ1-2, with no clear D. Germline CDR1 reads SQVTM; CDR2 reads ANQGSEA. The CDR3 length is 15 residues. V lost 5 bases, J lost 2 bases, and 18 bases lay in between. Written as DNA, the CDR3 is TGCAGCGTTCCCCTGGTCAGTACTACCAACTATGGCTACACCTTC. It specifies CSVPLVSTTNYGYTF.

This clonotype was detected a few times. This CDR3 reads CASTQWDTQETQYF. DNA of the CDR3: TGTGCCAGTACACAATGGGACACCCAAGAGACCCAGTACTTC. The J gene is TRBJ2-5, the V gene TRBV6-2 or TRBV6-3; D perhaps matches TRBD1 (6 bases). V lost 9 bases and J 1 base, leaving 15 bases between the germline ends. Germline CDR1 and CDR2: MNHEY and SVGEGT. The length of the CDR3 is 14 residues.

The CDR3 loop is CSARDWDRGKYEQYF. The CDR3 region has the DNA TGCAGTGCTAGAGATTGGGACAGGGGGAAGTACGAGCAGTACTTC. The rearrangement uses TRBV20-1 and TRBJ2-7, with 11 nucleotides matching TRBD1. Germline V gene sequence: CDR1 DFQATT, CDR2 SNEGSKA (reference sequence). The CDR3 sequence is 15 residues long. Unmatched junction bases numbered 5, after V lost 0 bases and J lost 4 bases.

In regard to this clonotype: One junction end does not reproduce the germline sequence, and a read error may be involved. The V and J genes are TRBV7-9 and TRBJ2-5, with 9 nucleotides matching TRBD2. Germline CDR1 reads SEHNR; CDR2 reads FQNEAQ (reference sequence). The CDR3 covers 13 residues. CDR3 loop: CAGSGGGEETQYF. The CDR3 DNA sequence: TGTGCCGGCAGCGGCGGGGGGGAAGAGACCCAGTACTTC.